This T cell receptor (beta chain) is from a study of cytomegalovirus exposure and HLA in healthy donors. Whole-study results and caveats: Researchers counted roughly 150 TCR beta chains as cytomegalovirus-associated. In an earlier analysis, in roughly 580 donors, most V segments appeared productive either ~87% or ~30% of the time.

The PCR was carried out with 60 Vbeta primers and 13 Jbeta primers. Sequencing was performed with immunoSEQ multiplex PCR; in TCRdb, only in-frame clones are kept and a portion is missing. The sample records over 140,000 clones, around 82% being singletons. Trimming took off 0 bases at V and 6 bases at J, with 9 bases between the two ends. This CDR3 comprises 15 residues. Germline CDR1 MGHRA, CDR2 YSYEKL. This clone was observed a few times. Its antigen is as yet unknown. The sequence was collected from a man over 45 in good health and CMV-seronegative. The V and J genes are TRBV4-1 and TRBJ1-6; the D gene is possibly TRBD1 (6 bases). Sequencing was carried out using PBMCs. The CDR3 here is CASSQEVRGNSPLHF. As DNA, the CDR3 is TGCGCCAGCAGCCAAGAGGTCAGGGGTAATTCACCCCTCCACTTT.